This T cell receptor beta chain is from a study of response to subunit inactivated influenza vaccine. Study conclusions and caveats: Each seasonal influenza vaccination recruits few new T cells, the authors suggested.

This clonotype was detected only a few times. Its specificity is unknown. TCRdb ran MiXCR on the RT-PCR reads and lists one entry per CDR3 protein. Found here are around 250,000 distinct CDR3 sequences, about 12% of them singletons; the top ten hold 7.8%. This TCR was sampled from a man aged 50 or older who received an inactivated influenza vaccine. Material: non-naive T cells sorted from PBMCs, obtained approximately 15 days before vaccination.

The CDR3 DNA reads as TGTGCCAGCAGCCCTGGGCGGGGGGACGGGGGGCAGTTCTTC. It specifies CASSPGRGDGGQFF. The rearrangement uses TRBV5-4 and TRBJ2-1, with 8 bases identical to TRBD2. V was pared by 4 bases and J by 12 bases, with 12 bases of the junction left unmatched. The CDR3 covers 14 residues. CDR1 and CDR2 from the germline V gene are SGHNT and YYREEE (reference sequence).